These T cell receptor beta chains were read from a single sample in a study of blood T cells in healthy people across ages. TCRdb analysed the 5' RACE reads with MiXCR anew, one entry per CDR3 protein. The repertoire holds roughly 800,000 distinct CDR3 sequences, roughly 25% seen once, with under 4% in the top ten. The sample also formed part of further work on T cells of mothers and their children.

Material for sequencing was blood. The receptors come from a boy younger than 18 in good health. Each CDR3 is given with its conserved first and last residue. D genes are given only for firm matches. Rows give clone size only sometimes, using once, few, many, or a class for an expanded clone.

CDR3 protein	CDR3 DNA	D gene	J gene	V gene	clone size
CASRAGVDEQFF	TGTGCCAGCAGAGCGGGAGTGGATGAGCAGTTCTTC	TRBD2	TRBJ2-1	TRBV2	few
CASSPRGTGPADTQYF	TGTGCCAGCAGTCCACGGGGGACAGGCCCCGCAGATACGCAGTATTTT	TRBD1	TRBJ2-3	TRBV28	.
CASSLAGGPSNEQFF	TGTGCCAGCAGCCTAGCGGGAGGGCCAAGCAATGAGCAGTTCTTC	TRBD2	TRBJ2-1	TRBV7-2	once
CATSRVGGGATDTQYF	TGTGCCACCAGCAGAGTAGGAGGGGGCGCCACAGATACGCAGTATTTT	.	TRBJ2-3	TRBV15	.
CASRGGTGAQPQHF	TGCGCCAGCAGGGGAGGGACAGGGGCCCAGCCCCAGCATTTT	TRBD1	TRBJ1-5	TRBV28	.
CASSPVSTYEQYF	TGTGCCAGCTCACCAGTTAGCACTTACGAGCAGTACTTC	.	TRBJ2-7	TRBV18	few
CSVEVVKLHNEQFF	TGCAGCGTTGAAGTGGTCAAACTCCACAATGAGCAGTTCTTC	.	TRBJ2-1	TRBV29-1	.
CASSLVGRDAKNIQYF	TGTGCCAGCAGTTTAGTCGGGAGAGATGCCAAAAACATTCAGTACTTC	.	TRBJ2-4	TRBV12-3/TRBV12-4	.
CSARTGSRTEAFF	TGCAGCGCAAGAACAGGGTCGCGCACTGAAGCTTTCTTT	.	TRBJ1-1	TRBV29-1	.
CASSQEGSSNQPQHF	TGTGCCAGCAGCCAGGAAGGTAGTAGCAATCAGCCCCAGCATTTT	.	TRBJ1-5	TRBV3-1	.
CSASLAGGVEAFF	TGCAGTGCTAGTCTGGCAGGGGGCGTTGAAGCTTTCTTT	TRBD1	TRBJ1-1	TRBV20-1	.